This passage covers 26 T cell receptor beta chains from one sample sequenced in a study of cytomegalovirus exposure and HLA in healthy donors. Primers: 60 Vbeta forward and 13 Jbeta reverse. Only in-frame clones appear in the TCRdb table, and some are missing; sequencing was by immunoSEQ multiplex PCR. The record lists tens of thousands of clones, of which the ten most abundant hold 3.5% to 4%. Sequencing was carried out using PBMCs. All receptors come from a woman aged 18 to 35 in good health and CMV-seronegative.

The chain joins TRBV6-5 to TRBJ2-3; D perhaps matches TRBD2 (5 bases). V was cut by 2 bases and J by 8 bases, with 20 bases left in between. Germline CDR1 is MNHEY and CDR2 is SVGAGI. This CDR3 region has 16 residues. The CDR3, as DNA: TGTGCCAGCAGTTACCGACCCAGCGGCCCCACGGGTACGCAGTATTTT. This sequence encodes CASSYRPSGPTGTQYF.

This sequence joins TRBV4-1 and TRBJ1-1, with a possible D match to TRBD1 (5 bases). Germline assignment: CDR1 MGHRA and CDR2 YSYEKL. Trimming removed 1 base from V and 3 bases from J, with 12 bases in between. This CDR3 has 15 residues. The CDR3 DNA reads TGCGCCAGCAGCCAAGGGTCAGGGTGGGACACTGAAGCTTTCTTT. Its protein product is CASSQGSGWDTEAFF.

The CDR3 spells CATTGIGGGAFGEQFF. The CDR3 DNA is TGTGCCACCACGGGCATAGGCGGGGGGGCTTTTGGTGAGCAGTTCTTC. The rearrangement joins TRBV5-4 to TRBJ2-1; 9 nucleotides match TRBD2. In germline, CDR1 is SGHNT, CDR2 YYREEE (reference sequence). The CDR3 has 16 residues. V shed 9 bases and J 9 bases; nucleotides not matched to a gene: 19.

V gene TRBV28 combines with J gene TRBJ2-2, with 8 bases that match TRBD1. The junction had 5 bases not matched to a gene; V was cut back by 7 bases and J by 1 base. Germline values: CDR1 MDHEN, CDR2 SYDVKM. The length of the CDR3 is 15 residues. The CDR3 here is CASNPGTGNTGELFF. The CDR3 nucleotides are TGTGCCAGCAACCCTGGGACAGGGAACACCGGGGAGCTGTTTTTT.

The J gene is TRBJ2-1, the V gene TRBV5-6, with D possibly TRBD2 on 5 matching bases. The CDR3 is made up of 13 amino acids. Between the trimmed V and J ends, which lost 0 bases and 12 bases, there was a span of 13 bases. Germline values: CDR1 SGHDT, CDR2 YYEEEE. CDR3 sequence: CASSLVAGVGQFF. The CDR3 DNA follows: TGTGCCAGCAGCTTGGTGGCCGGGGTGGGGCAGTTCTTC. Full variable domain (rest looked up from reference TRBV5-6 and TRBJ2-1): DAGVTQSPTHLIKTRGQQVTLRCSPKSGHDTVSWYQQALGQGPQFIFQYYEEEERQRGNFPDRFSGHQFPNYSSELNVNALLLGDSALYLCASSLVAGVGQFFGPGTRLTVL.

V and J are TRBV11-2 and TRBJ1-2, with TRBD1 identical over 9 bases. CDR3 length: 17 residues. CDR1 SGHAT and CDR2 FQNNGV come from the germline V gene. V dropped 1 base and J dropped 3; count of bases not matched to a gene: 9. For the CDR3, the DNA is TGTGCCAGCAGCTTAGGTACAGGGGGCGGATGGTACTATGGCTACACCTTC. Translation: CASSLGTGGGWYYGYTF. Variable domain in full (rest from reference TRBV11-2 and TRBJ1-2): EAGVAQSPRYKIIEKRQSVAFWCNPISGHATLYWYQQILGQGPKLLIQFQNNGVVDDSQLPKDRFSAERLKGVDSTLKIQPAKLEDSAVYLCASSLGTGGGWYYGYTFGSGTRLTVV.

The chain couples TRBV25-1 to TRBJ2-7, with D possibly TRBD2 on 6 matching bases. Trimming shortened V by 8 bases and J by 3 bases, and 17 bases separated the two germline ends. Germline V gene lookup returns CDR1 MGHDK and CDR2 SYGVNS. The CDR3 sequence is 14 residues long. CDR3 sequence: CASREGQGGYEQYF. The CDR3 coding sequence is TGTGCCAGCCGGGAAGGGCAGGGAGGCTACGAGCAGTACTTC.

V gene TRBV4-1 combines with J gene TRBJ2-5, with 10 bases matching TRBD2. The ends lost 0 bases at V and 5 bases at J; junction bases unmatched: 18. Germline-derived CDR1 and CDR2 are MGHRA and YSYEKL. The CDR3 totals 20 residues. CDR3 nucleotides: TGCGCCAGCAGCCAAGATTCGGGTCGCCAGCGGGGGGGCGTTGGGGAGACCCAGTACTTC. This translates into CASSQDSGRQRGGVGETQYF.

V is TRBV6-6 and J is TRBJ1-1; 7 nucleotides agree with TRBD1. V gave up 7 bases and J gave up 0 bases; unmatched junction bases: 8. This CDR3 is 15 amino acids long. The germline CDR1 and CDR2 sequences are MNHNY and SVGAGI (reference sequence). The CDR3 nucleotides are TGTGCCAGCACCTCCGGGACAGCTATGAACACTGAAGCTTTCTTT. This sequence encodes CASTSGTAMNTEAFF.

This sequence joins TRBV20-1 and TRBJ1-1; perhaps TRBD1 as D (5 bases). The germline CDR1 and CDR2 sequences are DFQATT and SNEGSKA (reference sequence). This CDR3 has 11 amino acids. DNA of the CDR3: TGCAATCCTCCAGGGCACACTGAAGCTTTCTTT. Residues: CNPPGHTEAFF.

The chain uses TRBV11-3 and TRBJ2-5, with D hard to call. CDR3 length: 14 amino acids. The V gene's germline CDR1 is SGHNT and CDR2 YENEEA. V shed 4 bases and J shed 2 bases, with 11 bases lying between them. The CDR3 reads CASSSRVHQETQYF. In nucleotides, the CDR3 is TGTGCCAGCAGCTCCCGGGTTCATCAAGAGACCCAGTACTTC.

The chain links TRBV6-5 to TRBJ1-2; D ambiguous. In germline, CDR1 is MNHEY, CDR2 SVGAGI. The CDR3 has 13 amino acids. V was clipped by 2 bases and J by 3 bases, with 7 bases between them. The CDR3 bases are TGTGCCAGCAGTTACGACGGGTACTATGGCTACACCTTC. Protein sequence: CASSYDGYYGYTF.

The V gene is TRBV5-5, the J gene TRBJ2-3, with 7 bases matching TRBD1. Looked up from germline, CDR1 is SGHKS and CDR2 is YYEKEE (reference sequence). The CDR3 totals 14 residues. V was clipped by 4 bases and J by 2 bases; unmatched bases: 4. The CDR3 coding sequence is TGTGCCAGCAGCACGGGACAGAACACAGATACGCAGTATTTT. Its translation is CASSTGQNTDTQYF.

This chain uses TRBV6-1 with TRBJ1-1; 7 bases line up with TRBD1. CDR1 and CDR2 (germline): MNHNS, SASEGT. This CDR3 contains 15 residues. V shed 2 bases and J 2 bases; nucleotides not matched to a gene: 5. The CDR3, as DNA: TGTGCCAGCAGTGAAACCACAGGGGCTAACACTGAAGCTTTCTTT. Protein product: CASSETTGANTEAFF.

The rearrangement joins TRBV5-1 to TRBJ2-7, with 7 bases that match TRBD1. The V gene's germline CDR1 is SGHRS and CDR2 YFSETQ. The CDR3 totals 16 residues. Trimming removed 3 bases from V and 2 bases from J; junction bases left unmatched: 11. The CDR3 DNA is TGCGCCAGCAGCTACGTCGTCGGGACAGCCGCCTACGAGCAGTACTTC. As protein: CASSYVVGTAAYEQYF.

The rearrangement joins TRBV7-8 to TRBJ2-5; D unresolved. The last part of the DNA fits TRBJ2-7 better; the J call may be wrong. Germline V lookup: CDR1 SGHVS, CDR2 FQNEAQ. The CDR3 covers 15 residues. The CDR3, as DNA: TGTGCCAGCAGCTTAGGGGCATCAGGCGCCTACGAGCAGTACTTC. Residues: CASSLGASGAYEQYF.

The chain combines TRBV25-1 with TRBJ2-7; TRBD1 aligns across 7 bases. V lost 7 bases to trimming and J lost 1 base; unmatched junction nucleotides: 10. CDR3 length equals 15 residues. In germline, CDR1 is MGHDK, CDR2 SYGVNS. The CDR3 loop is CASTPMGQRSYEQYF. DNA for the CDR3: TGTGCCAGCACCCCCATGGGACAGCGTTCCTACGAGCAGTACTTC.

The chain combines TRBV5-6 with TRBJ2-2; maybe TRBD2 (5 bases). Germline V gives CDR1 SGHDT, CDR2 YYEEEE. Between the trimmed V and J ends, which lost 1 base and 4 bases, there was a span of 11 bases. The CDR3 spans 15 residues. The CDR3 nucleotides read TGTGCCAGCAGCTTGAACGGGCGGGCCACCGGGGAGCTGTTTTTT. Translating gives CASSLNGRATGELFF.

V is TRBV11-3 and J is TRBJ1-4; D unresolved. The V gene's germline CDR1 is SGHNT and CDR2 YENEEA. Trimming cost V 3 bases and J 4 bases, with 12 bases left between them. The CDR3 length is 15 residues. CDR3 residues: CASSFNSGNNEKLFF. CDR3 coding DNA: TGTGCCAGCAGCTTTAACAGTGGCAATAATGAAAAACTGTTTTTT.

As to this clone: The sample holds other DNA sequences that translate to the same CDR3. The V call is TRBV4-1, the J call TRBJ1-1; no definite D call. Per the germline V gene, CDR1 is MGHRA and CDR2 is YSYEKL. V lost 3 bases to trimming and J lost 5 bases, with 7 bases between them. The CDR3 covers 12 residues. The CDR3 protein is CASSHPGTEAFF. In DNA, the CDR3 is TGCGCCAGCAGCCACCCGGGTACTGAAGCTTTCTTT.

The rearrangement links TRBV5-1 to TRBJ1-1, with D uncertain. Trimming left V 4 bases short and J 1 base short, with 11 bases between. This CDR3 contains 14 residues. Per the germline V gene, CDR1 is SGHRS and CDR2 is YFSETQ. The CDR3 here is CASSQAQTNTEAFF. In DNA form, the CDR3 reads TGCGCCAGCAGCCAAGCACAGACGAACACTGAAGCTTTCTTT.

V usage is TRBV18 and J usage is TRBJ1-1, with no clear D. Between the trimmed V and J ends, which lost 4 bases and 5 bases, there was a span of 20 bases. The germline CDR1 and CDR2 sequences are KGHSH and LQKENI. The CDR3 spans 16 residues. DNA of the CDR3: TGTGCCAGCTCACTCTTCGAACGGCGAAGGGAGACTGAAGCTTTCTTT. Translation gives CASSLFERRRETEAFF.

In regard to this clone: One junction end does not reproduce the germline sequence, and a read error may be involved. This chain links TRBV13 with TRBJ1-1; TRBD1 agrees at 7 bases. CDR1 and CDR2 from the germline V gene are PRHDT and FYEKMQ (reference sequence). The CDR3 runs 16 residues. CDR3 coding DNA: TGTGCCAGCAGCCGAACCCTCGGGACAGAGAACACTGAAGATTTCTTT. Residues: CASSRTLGTENTEDFF.

This rearrangement joins TRBV7-6 to TRBJ1-6; D may be TRBD1 (6 bases). Trimming pared 6 bases from V and 6 bases from J, leaving 15 bases between. Germline CDR1 and CDR2: SGHVS and FNYEAQ. CDR3 length: 15 amino acids. Written as DNA, the CDR3 is TGTGCCAGCAGTCTACGGGGCAGGGGTAATTCACCCCTCCACTTT. Translating gives CASSLRGRGNSPLHF.

The chain has TRBV5-1 and TRBJ1-1, with 7 bases fitting TRBD1. Germline trimming cut 3 bases from V and 0 bases from J; bases unmatched to any gene: 2. The CDR3 loop spans 14 amino acids. Germline CDR1 is SGHRS and CDR2 is YFSETQ. CDR3 sequence (DNA): TGCGCCAGCAGCTCAGGGGGAATGAACACTGAAGCTTTCTTT. Translating gives CASSSGGMNTEAFF.

The chain combines TRBV12-5 with TRBJ1-1; D might be TRBD1 (6 bases). V lost 4 bases, J lost 9 bases, and 12 bases lay in between. The germline V gene has CDR1 LGHNT and CDR2 FRNRAP. The CDR3 length is 12 residues. This CDR3 is CASGSNRVQAFF. As DNA, the CDR3 is TGTGCTAGTGGTTCAAACAGGGTTCAAGCTTTCTTT.